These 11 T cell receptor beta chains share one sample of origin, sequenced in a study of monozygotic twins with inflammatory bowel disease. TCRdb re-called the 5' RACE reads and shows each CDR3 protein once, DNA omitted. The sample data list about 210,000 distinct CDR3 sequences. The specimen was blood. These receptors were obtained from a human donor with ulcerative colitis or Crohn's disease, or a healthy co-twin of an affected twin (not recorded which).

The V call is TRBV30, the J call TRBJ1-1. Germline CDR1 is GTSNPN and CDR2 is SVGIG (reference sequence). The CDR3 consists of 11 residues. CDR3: CAMGHHHEAFF. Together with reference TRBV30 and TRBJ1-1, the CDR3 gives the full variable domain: SQTIHQWPATLVQPVGSPLSLECTVEGTSNPNLYWYRQAAGRGLQLLFYSVGIGQISSEVPQNLSASRPQDRQFILSSKKLLLSDSGFYLCAMGHHHEAFFGQGTRLTVV.

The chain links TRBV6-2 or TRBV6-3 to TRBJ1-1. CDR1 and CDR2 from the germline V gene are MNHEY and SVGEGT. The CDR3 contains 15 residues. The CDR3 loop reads CASSYPRQKGTEAFF.

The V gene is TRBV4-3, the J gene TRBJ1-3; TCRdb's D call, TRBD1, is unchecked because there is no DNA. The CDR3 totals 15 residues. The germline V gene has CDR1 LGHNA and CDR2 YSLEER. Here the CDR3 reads CASSQKTGTPDTIYF.

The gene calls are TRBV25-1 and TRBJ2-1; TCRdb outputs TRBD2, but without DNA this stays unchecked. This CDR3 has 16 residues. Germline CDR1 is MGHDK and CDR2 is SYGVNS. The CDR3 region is CASSKTAAGGLNEQFF.

The chain's CDR3 is CASTPQQGREETQYF. The gene calls are TRBV7-9 and TRBJ2-5; TCRdb proposes TRBD2, but this gene call is untestable without DNA. Per germline, CDR1 SEHNR and CDR2 FQNEAQ (reference sequence). This CDR3 spans 15 amino acids.

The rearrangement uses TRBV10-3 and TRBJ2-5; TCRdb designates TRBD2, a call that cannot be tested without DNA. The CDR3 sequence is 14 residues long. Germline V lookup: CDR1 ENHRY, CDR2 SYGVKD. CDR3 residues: CAISPSGNQETQYF.

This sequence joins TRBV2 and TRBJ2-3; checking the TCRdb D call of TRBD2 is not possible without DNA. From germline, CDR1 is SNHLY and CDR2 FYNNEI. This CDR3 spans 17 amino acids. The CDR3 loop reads CASIHTLRTSGLDTQYF.

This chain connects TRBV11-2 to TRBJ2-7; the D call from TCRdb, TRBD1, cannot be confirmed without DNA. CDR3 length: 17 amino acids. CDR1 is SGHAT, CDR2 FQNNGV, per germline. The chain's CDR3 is CASSLAETGQKDYEQYF.

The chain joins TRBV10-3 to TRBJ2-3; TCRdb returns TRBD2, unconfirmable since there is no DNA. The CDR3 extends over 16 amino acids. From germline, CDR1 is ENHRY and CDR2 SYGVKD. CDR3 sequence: CATHHPGGLVLDTQYF.

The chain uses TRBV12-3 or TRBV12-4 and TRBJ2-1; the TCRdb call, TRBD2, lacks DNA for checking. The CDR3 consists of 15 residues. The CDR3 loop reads CASRVTSGAYNEQFF.

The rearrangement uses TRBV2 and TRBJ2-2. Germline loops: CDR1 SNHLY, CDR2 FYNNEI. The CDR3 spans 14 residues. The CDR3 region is CASRIRLDTGELFF. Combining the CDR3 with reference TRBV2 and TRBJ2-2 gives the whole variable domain EPEVTQTPSHQVTQMGQEVILRCVPISNHLYFYWYRQILGQKVEFLVSFYNNEISEKSEIFDDQFSVERPDGSNFTLKIRSTKLEDSAMYFCASRIRLDTGELFFGEGSRLTVL.